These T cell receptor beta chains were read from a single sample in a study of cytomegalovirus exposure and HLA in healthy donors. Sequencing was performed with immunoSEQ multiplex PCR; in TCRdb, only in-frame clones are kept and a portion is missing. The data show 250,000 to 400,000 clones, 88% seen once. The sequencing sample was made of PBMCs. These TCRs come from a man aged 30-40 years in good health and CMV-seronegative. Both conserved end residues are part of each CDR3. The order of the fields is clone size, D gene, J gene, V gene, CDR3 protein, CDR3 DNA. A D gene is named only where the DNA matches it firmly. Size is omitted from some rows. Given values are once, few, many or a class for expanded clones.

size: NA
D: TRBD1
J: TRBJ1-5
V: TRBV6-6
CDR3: CASSSTDRGGNQPQHF
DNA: TGTGCCAGCAGTTCCACGGACAGGGGAGGAAATCAGCCCCAGCATTTT

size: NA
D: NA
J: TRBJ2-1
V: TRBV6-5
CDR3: CASSTGLKQFF
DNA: TGTGCCAGCAGTACGGGACTTAAGCAGTTCTTC

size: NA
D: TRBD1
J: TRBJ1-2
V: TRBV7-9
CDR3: CASSGTGGLGYTF
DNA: TGTGCCAGCAGCGGGACAGGGGGGCTTGGCTACACCTTC

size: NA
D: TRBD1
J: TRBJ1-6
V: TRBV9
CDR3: CASSPGQLNSPLHF
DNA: TGTGCCAGCAGCCCGGGACAGTTAAATTCACCCCTCCACTTT

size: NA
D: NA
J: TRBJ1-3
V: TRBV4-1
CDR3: CASRPLRGQGNTIYF
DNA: TGCGCCAGCAGACCCTTAAGGGGCCAGGGCAACACCATATATTTT

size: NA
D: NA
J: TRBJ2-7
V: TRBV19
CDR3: CASSQQGGTYEQYF
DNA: TGTGCCAGTAGCCAACAGGGGGGGACCTACGAGCAGTACTTC

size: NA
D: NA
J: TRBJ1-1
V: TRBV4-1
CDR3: CASSQVGGRAFF
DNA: TGCGCCAGCAGCCAAGTAGGAGGACGAGCTTTCTTT

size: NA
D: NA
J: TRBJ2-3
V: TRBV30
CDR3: CAWSVRIRDTQYF
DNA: TGTGCCTGGAGCGTCAGGATCCGCGATACGCAGTATTTT

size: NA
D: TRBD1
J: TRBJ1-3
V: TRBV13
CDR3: CASSPRDRGGPGNTIYF
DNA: TGTGCCAGCAGCCCCCGGGACAGGGGAGGACCTGGAAACACCATATATTTT

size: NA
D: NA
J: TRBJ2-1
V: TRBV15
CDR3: CATSRVNRDEQFF
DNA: TGTGCCACCAGCAGAGTAAATCGGGATGAGCAGTTCTTC

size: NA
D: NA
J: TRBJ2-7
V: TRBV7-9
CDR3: CASSLGDRLDEQYF
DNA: TGTGCCAGCAGCTTAGGTGACAGACTAGATGAGCAGTACTTC

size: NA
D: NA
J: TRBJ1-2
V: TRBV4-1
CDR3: CASSQDDGGDGYTF
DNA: TGCGCCAGCAGCCAAGATGACGGGGGTGATGGCTACACCTTC

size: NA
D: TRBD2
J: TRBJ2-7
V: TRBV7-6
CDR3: CASSHPRGGGGGEQYF
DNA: TGTGCCAGCAGCCACCCGCGGGGGGGTGGGGGCGGGGAGCAGTACTTC

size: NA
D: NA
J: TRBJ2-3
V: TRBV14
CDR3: CASSLTLGGTDTQYF
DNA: TGTGCCAGCAGCCTAACCCTAGGGGGCACAGATACGCAGTATTTT

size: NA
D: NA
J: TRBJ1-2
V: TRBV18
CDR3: CASSPTGNYGYTF
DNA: TGTGCCAGCTCACCAACAGGGAACTATGGCTACACCTTC

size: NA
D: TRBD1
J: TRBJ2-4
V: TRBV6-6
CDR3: CASSYDGTGGKNIQYF
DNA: TGTGCCAGCAGTTACGACGGGACAGGGGGCAAAAACATTCAGTACTTC

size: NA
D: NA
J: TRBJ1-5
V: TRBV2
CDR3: CASSEGAPLWPQHF
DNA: TGTGCCAGCAGTGAAGGGGCCCCCCTTTGGCCCCAGCATTTT

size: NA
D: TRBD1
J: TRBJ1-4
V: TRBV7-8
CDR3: CASSLDRGDEKLFF
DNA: TGTGCCAGCAGCTTAGACAGGGGCGATGAAAAACTGTTTTTT

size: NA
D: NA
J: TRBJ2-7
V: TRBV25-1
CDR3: CASSDPGRQYF
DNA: TGTGCCAGCAGTGACCCCGGGAGGCAGTACTTC

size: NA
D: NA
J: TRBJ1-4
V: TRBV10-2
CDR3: CASSALGPGNEKLFF
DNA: TGCGCCAGCAGTGCGTTGGGGCCGGGTAATGAAAAACTGTTTTTT

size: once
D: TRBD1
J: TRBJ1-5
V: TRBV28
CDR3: CASSLGGQINQPQHF
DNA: TGTGCCAGCAGTTTAGGGGGACAGATCAATCAGCCCCAGCATTTT

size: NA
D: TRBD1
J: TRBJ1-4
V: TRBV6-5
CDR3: CASSYSVTGVLEKLFF
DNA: TGTGCCAGCAGTTACTCCGTGACAGGGGTCCTTGAAAAACTGTTTTTT

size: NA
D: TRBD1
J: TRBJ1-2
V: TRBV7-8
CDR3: CASSLDRESRGYTF
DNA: TGTGCCAGCAGCCTGGACAGGGAGTCGAGGGGCTACACCTTC

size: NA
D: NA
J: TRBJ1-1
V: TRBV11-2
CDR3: CASSFGGEGTEAFF
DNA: TGTGCCAGCAGCTTTGGTGGTGAGGGCACTGAAGCTTTCTTT

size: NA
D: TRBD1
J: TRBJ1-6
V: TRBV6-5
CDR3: CASSYHGTDNSPLHF
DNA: TGTGCCAGCAGTTACCACGGGACAGATAATTCACCCCTCCACTTT

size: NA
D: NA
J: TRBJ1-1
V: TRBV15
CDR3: CATRQGRGYTEAFF
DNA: TGTGCCACCAGGCAGGGGCGGGGGTACACTGAAGCTTTCTTT

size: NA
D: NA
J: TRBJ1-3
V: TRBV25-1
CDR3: CASTEAGSGNTIYF
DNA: TGTGCCAGCACAGAGGCCGGGTCTGGAAACACCATATATTTT

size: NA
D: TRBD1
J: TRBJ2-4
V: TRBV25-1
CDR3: CASSELGTDLAKNIQYF
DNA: TGTGCCAGCAGTGAATTAGGGACAGATCTAGCCAAAAACATTCAGTACTTC

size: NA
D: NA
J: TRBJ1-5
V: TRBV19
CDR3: CASSSFLWGRNQPQHF
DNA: TGTGCCAGTAGCTCCTTCCTTTGGGGGCGGAATCAGCCCCAGCATTTT

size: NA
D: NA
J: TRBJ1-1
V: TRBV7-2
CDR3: CASSSTKTGNTEAFF
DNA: TGTGCCAGCAGCTCCACCAAGACTGGGAACACTGAAGCTTTCTTT

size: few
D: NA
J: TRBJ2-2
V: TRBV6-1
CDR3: CASCMVELNTGELFF
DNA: TGTGCCAGCTGCATGGTAGAACTGAACACCGGGGAGCTGTTTTTT

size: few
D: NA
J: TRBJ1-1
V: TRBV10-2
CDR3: CASSEAIAEAFF
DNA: TGCGCCAGCAGTGAGGCTATAGCTGAAGCTTTCTTT